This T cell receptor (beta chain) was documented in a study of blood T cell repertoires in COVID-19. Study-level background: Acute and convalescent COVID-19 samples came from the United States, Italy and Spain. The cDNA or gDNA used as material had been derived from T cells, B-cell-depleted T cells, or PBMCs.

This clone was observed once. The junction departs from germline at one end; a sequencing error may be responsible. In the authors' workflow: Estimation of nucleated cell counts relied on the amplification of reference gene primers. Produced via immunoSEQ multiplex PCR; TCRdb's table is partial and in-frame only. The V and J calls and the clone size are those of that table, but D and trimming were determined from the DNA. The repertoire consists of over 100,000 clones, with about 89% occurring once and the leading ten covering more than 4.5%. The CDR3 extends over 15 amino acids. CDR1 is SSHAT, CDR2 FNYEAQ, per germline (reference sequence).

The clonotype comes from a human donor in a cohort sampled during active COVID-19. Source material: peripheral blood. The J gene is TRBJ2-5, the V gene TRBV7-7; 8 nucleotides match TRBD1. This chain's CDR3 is CASSQGAALQETQYF. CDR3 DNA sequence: TGTGCTAGCAGTCAGGGGGCGGCCCTTCAAGAGACCCAGTACTTC.